These 15 T cell receptor beta chains were all obtained from the same sample, sequenced in a study of blood T cell repertoires in COVID-19. Clones were sequenced by immunoSEQ multiplex PCR, and TCRdb holds only the in-frame ones, with some missing. The table includes about 160,000 clones, roughly 88% detected once. Input material: peripheral blood. The receptors originated from a man older than 75 with COVID-19, enrolled during active disease.

V is TRBV7-9 and J is TRBJ2-7; the D is unclear. CDR3 length: 15 residues. CDR1 and CDR2 (germline): SEHNR, FQNEAQ (reference sequence). V was clipped by 5 bases and J by 3 bases, with 17 bases between them. The CDR3 is CASSPHMSLGYEQYF. The CDR3 region has the DNA TGTGCCAGCAGCCCCCACATGAGCCTAGGCTACGAGCAGTACTTC.

V gene TRBV6-6 combines with J gene TRBJ2-7, with 10 bases that match TRBD1. Germline V gene lookup returns CDR1 MNHNY and CDR2 SVGAGI (reference sequence). After removal of 6 bases from V and 6 bases from J, the junction contained 8 bases not matched to a gene. The length of the CDR3 is 14 residues. The CDR3 here is CASRLGQGEREQYF. The CDR3 region has the DNA TGTGCCAGCAGACTAGGACAGGGGGAGCGCGAGCAGTACTTC.

The chain is built from TRBV2 and TRBJ1-5; D uncertain. The CDR3 contains 16 residues. Germline V gene sequence: CDR1 SNHLY, CDR2 FYNNEI. Trimming cost V 7 bases and J 1 base, with 17 bases left between them. The CDR3 sequence: CASKDQGRASNQPQHF. CDR3 nucleotide sequence: TGTGCCAGCAAGGACCAAGGGAGGGCCAGCAATCAGCCCCAGCATTTT.

This chain joins TRBV3-1 (or the pseudogene TRBV3-2) and TRBJ1-1, with D hard to call. The length of the CDR3 is 14 residues. CDR1 LGHDT and CDR2 YNNKEL come from the germline V gene (reference sequence). V was trimmed by 1 base and J by 6 bases, leaving 12 bases between them. DNA for the CDR3: TGTGCCAGCAGCCAAGGTACGCGGGCCGCTGAAGCTTTCTTT. Translation gives CASSQGTRAAEAFF.

The chain links TRBV28 to TRBJ2-7; D may be TRBD1 (5 bases). Trimming left V 6 bases short and J 8 bases short, with 8 bases between. The CDR3 is made up of 10 amino acids. The germline gives CDR1 MDHEN, CDR2 SYDVKM. In nucleotides, the CDR3 is TGTGCCAGCAGGGCAGGGAAGCAGTACTTC. Translated, it gives CASRAGKQYF.

The chain has TRBV5-1 and TRBJ2-7; 8 bases agree with TRBD2. This CDR3 has 15 residues. In germline, CDR1 is SGHRS, CDR2 YFSETQ. Trimming at V came to 3 bases and at J to 2 bases, leaving 7 bases not matched to a gene. The CDR3 bases are TGCGCCAGCAGCTCCGGGGGGGGTTCAGCCTACGAGCAGTACTTC. This translates into CASSSGGGSAYEQYF. Combining the CDR3 with reference TRBV5-1 and TRBJ2-7 gives the whole variable domain KAGVTQTPRYLIKTRGQQVTLSCSPISGHRSVSWYQQTPGQGLQFLFEYFSETQRNKGNFPGRFSGRQFSNSRSEMNVSTLELGDSALYLCASSSGGGSAYEQYFGPGTRLTVT.

This chain connects TRBV19 to TRBJ2-7, with 8 bases identical to TRBD1. The CDR3 loop spans 15 amino acids. V shed 10 bases, J shed 1 base, and the junction held 12 bases outside the gene matches. Germline V CDR1 and CDR2: LNHDA, SQIVND (reference sequence). CDR3 sequence (DNA): TGTGCCACTTACTCAGGGGGCCTGGGTTCCTACGAGCAGTACTTC. Its protein is CATYSGGLGSYEQYF.

The rearrangement links TRBV27 to TRBJ1-2, with 8 nucleotides matching TRBD1. The V segment lost 5 bases and the J segment 4 bases; nucleotides outside the gene matches: 12. This CDR3 is 16 amino acids long. The germline V gene has CDR1 MNHEY and CDR2 SMNVEV (reference sequence). CDR3 sequence reads: CASSQSLDREGYGYTF. The CDR3 DNA is TGTGCCAGCAGTCAATCATTGGACAGGGAGGGCTATGGCTACACCTTC.

The chain links TRBV2 to TRBJ2-3; TRBD1 agrees at 7 bases. The V segment lost 3 bases and the J segment 2 bases; nucleotides outside the gene matches: 2. The CDR3 contains 14 residues. Germline CDR1 reads SNHLY; CDR2 reads FYNNEI. CDR3 in DNA: TGTGCCAGCAGTGAGGGGACAGACACAGATACGCAGTATTTT. Translation: CASSEGTDTDTQYF.

The J gene is TRBJ1-2, the V gene TRBV7-8; 8 bases line up with TRBD1. V lost 2 bases and J lost 8; bases outside the gene matches: 10. Germline V gene data show CDR1 as SGHVS and CDR2 as FQNEAQ. The CDR3 loop spans 15 amino acids. CDR3 sequence (DNA): TGTGCCAGCAGCTTACGAAGCCAGGGGGCTGAAGGCTACACCTTC. It is translated as CASSLRSQGAEGYTF.

J is TRBJ1-1 and V is TRBV15; D is unresolved. Trimming left V 4 bases short and J 4 bases short, with 13 bases between. This CDR3 is 14 amino acids long. In germline, CDR1 is LNHNV, CDR2 YYDKDF (reference sequence). CDR3 in DNA: TGTGCCACCAGCATCGCCAAGGCGGGCACTGAAGCTTTCTTT. Translated: CATSIAKAGTEAFF.

A single count supports this clone. The chain has TRBV6-1 and TRBJ2-1; a weak D match, TRBD1 (6 bases). Trimming shortened V by 2 bases and J by 4 bases, and 9 bases separated the two germline ends. The CDR3 has 14 amino acids. Germline V gene lookup returns CDR1 MNHNS and CDR2 SASEGT. The CDR3 is CASSEQTGYNEQFF. The CDR3 DNA reads TGTGCCAGCAGTGAACAGACAGGTTACAATGAGCAGTTCTTC.

The chain employs TRBV5-1 and TRBJ2-2, with TRBD1 as a possible D gene (6 bases). Germline-derived CDR1 and CDR2 are SGHRS and YFSETQ. The CDR3 extends over 13 amino acids. V gave up 4 bases and J gave up 9 bases, with 13 bases separating them. CDR3 coding DNA: TGCGCCAGCAGCACATTACAGGGCCGGGAGCTGTTTTTT. Translated: CASSTLQGRELFF.

The chain joins TRBV28 to TRBJ1-2; tentatively, D is TRBD1 (6 bases). CDR1 and CDR2 from the germline V gene are MDHEN and SYDVKM. CDR3 length: 13 amino acids. Trimming stripped 2 bases from V and 5 bases from J, with 9 bases between. The DNA for the CDR3 is TGTGCCAGCAGTTTAAGGCAGGGGTATGGCTACACCTTC. Its translation: CASSLRQGYGYTF.

The V gene is TRBV21-1, the J gene TRBJ2-5; the table assigns TRBD2, which was not confirmed against the DNA. TRBV21-1 is assigned pseudogene status. CDR3 length equals 15 residues. The CDR3 nucleotides read TGTGCCAGCAGCAAAACGAACGGTCTCCAAGAGACCCAGTACTTC. This codes for CASSKTNGLQETQYF.